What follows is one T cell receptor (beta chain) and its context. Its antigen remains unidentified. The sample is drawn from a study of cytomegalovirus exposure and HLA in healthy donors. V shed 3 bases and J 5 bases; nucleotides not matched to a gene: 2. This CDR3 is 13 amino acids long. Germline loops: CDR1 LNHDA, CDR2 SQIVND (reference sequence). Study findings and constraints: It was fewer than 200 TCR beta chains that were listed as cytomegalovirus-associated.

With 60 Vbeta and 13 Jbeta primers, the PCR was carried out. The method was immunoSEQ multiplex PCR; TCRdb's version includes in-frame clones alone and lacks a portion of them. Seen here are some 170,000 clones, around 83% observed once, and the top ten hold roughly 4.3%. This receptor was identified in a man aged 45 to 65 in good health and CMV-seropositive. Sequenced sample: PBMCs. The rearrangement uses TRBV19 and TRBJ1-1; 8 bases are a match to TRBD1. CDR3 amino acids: CASSMTGDTEAFF. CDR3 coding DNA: TGTGCCAGTAGTATGACAGGGGATACTGAAGCTTTCTTT. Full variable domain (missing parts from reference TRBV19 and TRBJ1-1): DGGITQSPKYLFRKEGQNVTLSCEQNLNHDAMYWYRQDPGQGLRLIYYSQIVNDFQKGDIAEGYSVSREKKESFPLTVTSAQKNPTAFYLCASSMTGDTEAFFGQGTRLTVV.